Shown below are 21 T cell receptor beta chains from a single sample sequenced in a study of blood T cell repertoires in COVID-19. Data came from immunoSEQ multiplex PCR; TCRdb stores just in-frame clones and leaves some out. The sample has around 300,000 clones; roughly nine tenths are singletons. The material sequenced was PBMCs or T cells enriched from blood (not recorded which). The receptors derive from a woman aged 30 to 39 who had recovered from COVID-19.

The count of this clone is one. CDR3 protein: CASSVGGSGYEQYF. DNA for the CDR3: TGTGCCAGCAGCGTAGGTGGTAGCGGGTACGAGCAGTACTTC. This chain uses TRBV9 with TRBJ2-7, with TRBD2 matching over 7 bases. J gave up 4 bases and V 0 bases, and 4 bases lay outside the gene matches. CDR1 SGDLS and CDR2 YYNGEE come from the germline V gene. The CDR3 spans 14 residues.

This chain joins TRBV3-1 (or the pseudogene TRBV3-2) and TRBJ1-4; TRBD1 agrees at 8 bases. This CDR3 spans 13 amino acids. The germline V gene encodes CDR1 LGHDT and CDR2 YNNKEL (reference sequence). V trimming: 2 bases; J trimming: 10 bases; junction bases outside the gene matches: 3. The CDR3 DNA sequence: TGTGCCAGCAGCCAACACGACAGGGGAAAACTGTTTTTT. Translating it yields CASSQHDRGKLFF.

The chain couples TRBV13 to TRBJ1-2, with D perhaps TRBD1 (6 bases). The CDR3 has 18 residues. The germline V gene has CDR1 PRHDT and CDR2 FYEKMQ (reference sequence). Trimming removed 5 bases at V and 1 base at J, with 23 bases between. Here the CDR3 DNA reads TGTGCCAGCAGCCAAAGGGGGACACCAACATGGGGTAACTATGGCTACACCTTC. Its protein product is CASSQRGTPTWGNYGYTF. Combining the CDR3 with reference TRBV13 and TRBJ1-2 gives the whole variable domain AAGVIQSPRHLIKEKRETATLKCYPIPRHDTVYWYQQGPGQDPQFLISFYEKMQSDKGSIPDRFSAQQFSDYHSELNMSSLELGDSALYFCASSQRGTPTWGNYGYTFGSGTRLTVV.

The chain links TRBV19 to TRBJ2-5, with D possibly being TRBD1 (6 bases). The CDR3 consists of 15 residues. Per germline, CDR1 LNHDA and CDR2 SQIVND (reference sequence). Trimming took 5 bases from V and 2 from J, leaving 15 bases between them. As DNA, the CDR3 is TGTGCCAGTAGTGGGGCAGGGGAAGGGCAAGAGACCCAGTACTTC. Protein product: CASSGAGEGQETQYF.

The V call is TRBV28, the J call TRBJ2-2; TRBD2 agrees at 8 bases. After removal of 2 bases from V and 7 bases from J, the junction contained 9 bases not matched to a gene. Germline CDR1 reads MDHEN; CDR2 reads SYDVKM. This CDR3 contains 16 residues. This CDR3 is CASSLREREFVGELFF. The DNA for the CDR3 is TGTGCCAGCAGTTTACGCGAGCGGGAGTTTGTCGGGGAGCTGTTTTTT. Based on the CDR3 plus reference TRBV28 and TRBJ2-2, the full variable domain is DVKVTQSSRYLVKRTGEKVFLECVQDMDHENMFWYRQDPGLGLRLIYFSYDVKMKEKGDIPEGYSVSREKKERFSLILESASTNQTSMYLCASSLREREFVGELFFGEGSRLTVL.

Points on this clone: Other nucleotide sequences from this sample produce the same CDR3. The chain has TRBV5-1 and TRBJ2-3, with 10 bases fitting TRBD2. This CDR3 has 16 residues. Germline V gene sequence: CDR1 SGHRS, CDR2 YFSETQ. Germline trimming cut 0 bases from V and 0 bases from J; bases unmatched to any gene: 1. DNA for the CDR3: TGCGCCAGCAGCTTGGGGACTAGCGGAAGCACAGATACGCAGTATTTT. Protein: CASSLGTSGSTDTQYF.

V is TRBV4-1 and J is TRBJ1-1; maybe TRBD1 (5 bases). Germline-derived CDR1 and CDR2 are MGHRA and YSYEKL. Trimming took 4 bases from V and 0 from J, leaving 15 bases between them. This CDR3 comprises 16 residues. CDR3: CASSPQRGSMNTEAFF. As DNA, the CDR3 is TGCGCCAGCAGCCCCCAAAGGGGCAGTATGAACACTGAAGCTTTCTTT.

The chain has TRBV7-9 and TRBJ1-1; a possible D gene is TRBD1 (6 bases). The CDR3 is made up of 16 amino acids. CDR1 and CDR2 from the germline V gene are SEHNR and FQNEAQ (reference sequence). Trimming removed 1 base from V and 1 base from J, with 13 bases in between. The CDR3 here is CASSLVDRTANTEAFF. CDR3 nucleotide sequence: TGTGCCAGCAGCTTAGTAGACAGGACAGCGAACACTGAAGCTTTCTTT.

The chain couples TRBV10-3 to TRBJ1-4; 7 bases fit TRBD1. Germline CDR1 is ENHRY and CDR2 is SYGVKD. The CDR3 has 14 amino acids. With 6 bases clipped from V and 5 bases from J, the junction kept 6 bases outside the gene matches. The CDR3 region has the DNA TGTGCCATCAGCTCCGGGACAGAGAATGAAAAACTGTTTTTT. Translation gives CAISSGTENEKLFF.

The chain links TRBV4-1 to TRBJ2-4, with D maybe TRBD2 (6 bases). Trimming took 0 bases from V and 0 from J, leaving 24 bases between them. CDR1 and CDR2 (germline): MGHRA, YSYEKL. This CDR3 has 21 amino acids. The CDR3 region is CASSQDSVDVRGPIAKNIQYF. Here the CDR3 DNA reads TGCGCCAGCAGCCAAGATAGTGTCGACGTGCGGGGACCCATAGCCAAAAACATTCAGTACTTC.

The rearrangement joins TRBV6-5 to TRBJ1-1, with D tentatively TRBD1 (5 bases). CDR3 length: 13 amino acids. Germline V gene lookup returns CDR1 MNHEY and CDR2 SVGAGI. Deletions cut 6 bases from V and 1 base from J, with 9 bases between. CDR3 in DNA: TGTGCCAGCAGCCTACAGGAGAACACTGAAGCTTTCTTT. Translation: CASSLQENTEAFF.

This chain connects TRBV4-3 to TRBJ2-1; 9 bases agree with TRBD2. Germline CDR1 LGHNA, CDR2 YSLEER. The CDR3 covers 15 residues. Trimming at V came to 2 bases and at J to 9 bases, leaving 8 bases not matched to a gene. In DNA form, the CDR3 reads TGCGCCAGCAGCCAACCTGGACTAGCGATGACTGAGCAGTTCTTC. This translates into CASSQPGLAMTEQFF.

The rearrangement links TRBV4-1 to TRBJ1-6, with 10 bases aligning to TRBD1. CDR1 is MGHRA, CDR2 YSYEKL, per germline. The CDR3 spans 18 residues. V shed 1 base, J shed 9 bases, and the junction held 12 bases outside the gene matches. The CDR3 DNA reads TGCGCCAGCAGCCAAGGCCGGTTCCGGGACAGGGGAGGTTCACCCCTCCACTTT. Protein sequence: CASSQGRFRDRGGSPLHF.

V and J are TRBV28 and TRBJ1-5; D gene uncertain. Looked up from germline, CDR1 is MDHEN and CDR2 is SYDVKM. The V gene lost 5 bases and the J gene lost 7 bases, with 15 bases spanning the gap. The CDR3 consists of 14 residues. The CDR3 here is CASSRVVGNQPQHF. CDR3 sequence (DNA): TGTGCCAGCAGTCGAGTTGTCGGGAACCAGCCCCAGCATTTT. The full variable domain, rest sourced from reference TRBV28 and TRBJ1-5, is DVKVTQSSRYLVKRTGEKVFLECVQDMDHENMFWYRQDPGLGLRLIYFSYDVKMKEKGDIPEGYSVSREKKERFSLILESASTNQTSMYLCASSRVVGNQPQHFGDGTRLSIL.

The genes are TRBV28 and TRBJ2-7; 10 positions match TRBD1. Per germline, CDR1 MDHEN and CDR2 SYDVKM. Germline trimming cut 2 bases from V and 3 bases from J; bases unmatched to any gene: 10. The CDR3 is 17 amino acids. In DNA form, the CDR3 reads TGTGCCAGCAGTTTAGGAGGATACGGGACAGGGGACTACGAGCAGTACTTC. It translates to CASSLGGYGTGDYEQYF.

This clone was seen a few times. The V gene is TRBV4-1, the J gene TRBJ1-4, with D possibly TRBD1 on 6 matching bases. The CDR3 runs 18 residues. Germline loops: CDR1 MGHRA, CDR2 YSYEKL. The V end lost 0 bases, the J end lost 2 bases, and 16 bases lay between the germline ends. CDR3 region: CASSQETLRDITNEKLFF. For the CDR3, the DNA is TGCGCCAGCAGCCAAGAGACCCTAAGGGACATCACTAATGAAAAACTGTTTTTT.

The CDR3: CASSPPSGANVLTF. The DNA for the CDR3 is TGTGCCAGCAGCCCCCCATCTGGGGCCAACGTCCTGACTTTC. The chain is built from TRBV7-9 and TRBJ2-6; no definite D call. Trimming left V 5 bases short and J 1 base short, with 6 bases between. Germline V lookup: CDR1 SEHNR, CDR2 FQNEAQ (reference sequence). The CDR3 extends over 14 amino acids.

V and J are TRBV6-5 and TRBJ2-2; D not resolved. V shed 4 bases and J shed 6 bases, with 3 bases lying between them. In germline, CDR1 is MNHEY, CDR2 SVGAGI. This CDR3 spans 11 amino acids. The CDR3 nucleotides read TGTGCCAGCAGTTCGTCCGGGGAGCTGTTTTTT. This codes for CASSSSGELFF.

The CDR3 DNA sequence: TGCAGCGTTGCTCCAGTAGCGGGGGAGACCCAGTACTTC. Its protein product is CSVAPVAGETQYF. The rearrangement joins TRBV29-1 to TRBJ2-5; TRBD2 matches 8 bases. V gave up 4 bases and J gave up 5 bases; unmatched junction bases: 6. Germline values: CDR1 SQVTM, CDR2 ANQGSEA. The CDR3 spans 13 residues. The whole variable domain, filled in from reference TRBV29-1 and TRBJ2-5, reads SAVISQKPSRDICQRGTSLTIQCQVDSQVTMMFWYRQQPGQSLTLIATANQGSEATYESGFVIDKFPISRPNLTFSTLTVSNMSPEDSSIYLCSVAPVAGETQYFGPGTRLLVL.

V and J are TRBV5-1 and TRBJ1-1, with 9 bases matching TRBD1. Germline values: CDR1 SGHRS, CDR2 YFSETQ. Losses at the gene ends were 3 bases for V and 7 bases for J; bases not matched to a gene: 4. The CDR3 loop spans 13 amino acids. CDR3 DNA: TGCGCCAGCAGCTGGGAGACAGGGGGTGAAGCTTTCTTT. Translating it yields CASSWETGGEAFF.

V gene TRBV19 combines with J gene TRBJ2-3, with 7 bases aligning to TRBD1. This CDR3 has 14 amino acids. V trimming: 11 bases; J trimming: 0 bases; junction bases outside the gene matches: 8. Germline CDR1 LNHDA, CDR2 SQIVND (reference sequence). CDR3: CAATPGQSTDTQYF. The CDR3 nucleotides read TGTGCCGCAACACCGGGACAGAGCACAGATACGCAGTATTTT.